This TCR beta chain originates from a study of identical twins. This clonotype was observed a handful of times. Its antigen is undetermined. Study-level points and caveats: Beta out-of-frame twin sharing showed a weaker excess.

TCRdb ran MiXCR on the 5' RACE reads and lists one entry per CDR3 protein. The sample lists about 660,000 distinct CDR3 sequences, over 8.5% occurring once. These data were also filed under a second study, of yellow fever vaccine responses in identical twins. That publication notes: It has been reported that, in twins, the vaccine T cell response seemed partly convergent and partly personalized.

This TCR derives from a woman between 18 and 30 years old in good health. Specimen: PBMCs.

CDR3 region: CASRFGQGMNTEAFF. The CDR3 DNA reads as TGTGCCAGCAGATTCGGACAGGGCATGAACACTGAAGCTTTCTTT. The V and J genes are TRBV5-5 and TRBJ1-1; 8 nucleotides agree with TRBD1. The CDR3 is made up of 15 amino acids. Germline V CDR1 and CDR2: SGHKS, YYEKEE (reference sequence). J lost 0 bases, V lost 5 bases, and 6 bases had no gene match. Filled out from reference TRBV5-5 and TRBJ1-1, the complete variable domain reads DAGVTQSPTHLIKTRGQQVTLRCSPISGHKSVSWYQQVLGQGPQFIFQYYEKEERGRGNFPDRFSARQFPNYSSELNVNALLLGDSALYLCASRFGQGMNTEAFFGQGTRLTVV.